This TCR beta chain emerged from a study of CD8+CD57+ T cells in acquired aplastic anemia. Study-level background: Quantities of DNA derived from sorted CD4+ and CD8+ cells averaged around 3 ug.

Patients included in sequencing had previously demonstrated CD8+CD57+ cell expansion by flow cytometry. Every one of the patients had aplastic anemia (severe, acquired). When blood sampling took place, the patients had received no therapy. The CDR3 totals 15 residues. Germline-derived CDR1 and CDR2 are LNHDA and SQIVND (reference sequence). Trimming at V came to 4 bases and at J to 1 base, leaving 4 bases not matched to a gene. Study-wide findings and caveats: Patients and controls shared roughly 28 CD8+ CDR3 sequences, which appeared highly expressed in patients and within their immunodominant clones.

TCR beta VDJ and CDR3 profiles were obtained from a genomic DNA template. One entry per CDR3 protein results from TCRdb running MiXCR on the reads. The data show around 500,000 distinct CDR3 sequences, roughly 34% seen once. This clonotype was seen many times. What it binds is not known. The source of this sequence is a human donor with aplastic anemia. The sequenced sample consisted of sorted CD4+, CD8+, or CD8+CD57+ T cells (not recorded which) from PBMCs. V and J are TRBV19 and TRBJ2-3, with TRBD2 matching 8 bases. CDR3 sequence (DNA): TGTGCCAGTAGTAACGCGGGGGGAGGCACAGATACGCAGTATTTT. Protein: CASSNAGGGTDTQYF.